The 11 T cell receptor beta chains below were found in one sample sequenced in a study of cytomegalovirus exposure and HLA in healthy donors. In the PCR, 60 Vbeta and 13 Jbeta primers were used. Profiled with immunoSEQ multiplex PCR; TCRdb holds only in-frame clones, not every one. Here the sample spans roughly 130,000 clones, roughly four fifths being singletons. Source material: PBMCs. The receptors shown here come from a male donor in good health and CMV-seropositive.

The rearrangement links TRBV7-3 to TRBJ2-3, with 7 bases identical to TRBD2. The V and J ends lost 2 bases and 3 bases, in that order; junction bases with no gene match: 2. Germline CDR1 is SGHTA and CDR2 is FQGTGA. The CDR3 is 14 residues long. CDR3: CASSLDSGTDTQYF. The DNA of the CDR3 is TGTGCCAGCAGCTTAGATAGCGGGACAGATACGCAGTATTTT.

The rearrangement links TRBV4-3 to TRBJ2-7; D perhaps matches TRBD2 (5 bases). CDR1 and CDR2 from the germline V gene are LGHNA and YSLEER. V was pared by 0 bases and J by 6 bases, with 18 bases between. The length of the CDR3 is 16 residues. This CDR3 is CASSQDPAPGMGEQYF. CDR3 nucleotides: TGCGCCAGCAGCCAAGACCCGGCCCCCGGGATGGGCGAGCAGTACTTC.

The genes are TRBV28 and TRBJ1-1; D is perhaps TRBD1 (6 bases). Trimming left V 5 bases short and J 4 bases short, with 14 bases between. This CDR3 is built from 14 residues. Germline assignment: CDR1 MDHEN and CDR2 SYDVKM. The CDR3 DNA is TGTGCCAGCAGTCCACAGGGAAAAGTCACTGAAGCTTTCTTT. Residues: CASSPQGKVTEAFF.

The chain's CDR3 is CASWGEGTQPQHF. The CDR3 DNA is TGTGCCAGCTGGGGGGAGGGGACCCAGCCCCAGCATTTT. The chain is built from TRBV6-6 and TRBJ1-5; D possibly corresponds to TRBD1 (5 bases). There are 13 residues in the CDR3. V lost 8 bases to trimming and J lost 7 bases, with 15 bases between them. CDR1 and CDR2 (germline): MNHNY, SVGAGI (reference sequence).

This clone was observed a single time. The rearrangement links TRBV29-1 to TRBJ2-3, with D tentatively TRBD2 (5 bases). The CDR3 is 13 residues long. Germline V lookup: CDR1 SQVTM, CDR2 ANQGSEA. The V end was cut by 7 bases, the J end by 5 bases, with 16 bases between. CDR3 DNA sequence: TGCAGCGCACGAGCGGCAATGGGAGATACGCAGTATTTT. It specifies CSARAAMGDTQYF.

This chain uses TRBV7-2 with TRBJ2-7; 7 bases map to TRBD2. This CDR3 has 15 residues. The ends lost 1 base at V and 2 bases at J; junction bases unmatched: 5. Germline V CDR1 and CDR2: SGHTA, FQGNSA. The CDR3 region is CASSLVSGNPYEQYF. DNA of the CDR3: TGTGCCAGCAGCTTAGTGAGCGGGAACCCCTACGAGCAGTACTTC.

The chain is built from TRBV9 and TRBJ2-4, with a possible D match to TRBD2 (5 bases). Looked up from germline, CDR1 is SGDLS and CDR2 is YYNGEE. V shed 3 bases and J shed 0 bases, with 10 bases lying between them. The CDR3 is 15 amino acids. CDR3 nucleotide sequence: TGTGCCAGCAGCGCCACTGGACTAGCCAAAAACATTCAGTACTTC. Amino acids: CASSATGLAKNIQYF.

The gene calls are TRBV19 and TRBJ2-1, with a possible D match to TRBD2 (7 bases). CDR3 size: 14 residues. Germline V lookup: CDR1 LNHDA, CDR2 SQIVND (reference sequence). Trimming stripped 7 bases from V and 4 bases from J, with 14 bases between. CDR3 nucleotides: TGTGCCAGTACCTGGGGGGGGGCGTACAATGAGCAGTTCTTC. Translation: CASTWGGAYNEQFF.

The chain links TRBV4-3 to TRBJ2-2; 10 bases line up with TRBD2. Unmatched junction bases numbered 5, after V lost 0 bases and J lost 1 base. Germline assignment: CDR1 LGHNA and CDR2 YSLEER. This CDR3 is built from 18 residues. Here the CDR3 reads CASSQDLAGEENTGELFF. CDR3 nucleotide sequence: TGCGCCAGCAGCCAAGACCTAGCGGGAGAAGAGAACACCGGGGAGCTGTTTTTT.

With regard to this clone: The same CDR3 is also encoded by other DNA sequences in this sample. CDR3 sequence reads: CASSLGGSSYEQYF. The DNA for the CDR3 is TGTGCCAGCAGTTTAGGAGGGAGCTCCTACGAGCAGTACTTC. The chain combines TRBV28 with TRBJ2-7; a weak D match, TRBD2 (6 bases). This CDR3 is 14 amino acids long. Germline assignment: CDR1 MDHEN and CDR2 SYDVKM. V lost 2 bases and J lost 0, with 8 bases in between.

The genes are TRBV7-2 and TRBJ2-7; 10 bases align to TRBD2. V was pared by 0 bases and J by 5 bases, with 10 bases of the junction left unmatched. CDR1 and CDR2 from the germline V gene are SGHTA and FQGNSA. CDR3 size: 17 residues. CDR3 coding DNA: TGTGCCAGCAGCTTAGCCCTAGCGGGAGACGGGGCTGACGAGCAGTACTTC. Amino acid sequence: CASSLALAGDGADEQYF. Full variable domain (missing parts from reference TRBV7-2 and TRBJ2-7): GAGVSQSPSNKVTEKGKDVELRCDPISGHTALYWYRQSLGQGLEFLIYFQGNSAPDKSGLPSDRFSAERTGGSVSTLTIQRTQQEDSAVYLCASSLALAGDGADEQYFGPGTRLTVT.